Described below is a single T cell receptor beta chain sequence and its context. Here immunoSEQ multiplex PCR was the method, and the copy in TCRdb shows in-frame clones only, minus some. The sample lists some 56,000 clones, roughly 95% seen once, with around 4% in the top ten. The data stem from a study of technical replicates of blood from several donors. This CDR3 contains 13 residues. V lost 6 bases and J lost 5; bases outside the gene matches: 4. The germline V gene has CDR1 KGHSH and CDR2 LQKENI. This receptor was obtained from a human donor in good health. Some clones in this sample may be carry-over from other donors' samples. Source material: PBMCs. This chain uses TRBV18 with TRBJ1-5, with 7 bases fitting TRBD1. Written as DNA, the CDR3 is TGTGCCAGCTCTAATGACAGGGATCAGCCCCAGCATTTT. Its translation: CASSNDRDQPQHF. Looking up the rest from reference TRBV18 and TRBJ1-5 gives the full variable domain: NAGVMQNPRHLVRRRGQEARLRCSPMKGHSHVYWYRQLPEEGLKFMVYLQKENIIDESGMPKERFSAEFPKEGPSILRIQQVVRGDSAAYFCASSNDRDQPQHFGDGTRLSIL.